Each of the 12 T cell receptor beta chains below was sequenced from the same sample in a study of CXCR3-negative and CXCR3-positive naive CD8 T cells. The authors made the TRB cDNA libraries by 5' RACE using UMI labels. Using the 5' RACE reads, TCRdb records one entry per CDR3 protein without DNA. Its table lists about 130,000 distinct CDR3 sequences. The sample comprised naive CXCR3- CD8+ T cells from blood. Subset reported: CD45RO-CCR7+CD27+CD95- naive CD8+ T cells lacking CXCR3 (TNR3-). These receptors were collected from a human donor in good health. Some clones in this sample may be carry-over from other donors' samples.

The chain carries TRBV28 and TRBJ2-2. The germline gives CDR1 MDHEN, CDR2 SYDVKM. This CDR3 is built from 13 residues. The CDR3 reads CASSLLNTGELFF.

V usage is TRBV9 and J usage is TRBJ2-3; TCRdb gives TRBD2 as the D gene, but with no DNA this cannot be confirmed. In germline, CDR1 is SGDLS, CDR2 YYNGEE. The CDR3 covers 16 residues. The CDR3 sequence is CASSVNPTSITDTQYF.

CDR3 loop: CSVEGTGQDSYEQYF. The gene calls are TRBV29-1 and TRBJ2-7. Germline V gene lookup returns CDR1 SQVTM and CDR2 ANQGSEA. The CDR3 contains 15 residues.

This chain uses TRBV7-9 with TRBJ2-5; TCRdb proposes TRBD1, but this gene call is untestable without DNA. Germline loops: CDR1 SEHNR, CDR2 FQNEAQ (reference sequence). The CDR3 is made up of 16 amino acids. CDR3 sequence reads: CASSPRDRGSQETQYF.

This chain connects TRBV3-1 to TRBJ2-7; the D call of TRBD1 rests on TCRdb alone, since no DNA is present to check it. Germline lookup yields CDR1 LGHDT and CDR2 YNNKEL (reference sequence). The CDR3 loop spans 15 amino acids. CDR3 amino acids: CASSQGGTGRYEQYF.

This chain uses TRBV6-5 with TRBJ2-3; TCRdb gives TRBD2 as the D gene, but with no DNA this cannot be confirmed. Germline assignment: CDR1 MNHEY and CDR2 SVGAGI. The CDR3 contains 16 residues. The CDR3 protein is CASSRPDSGGTDTQYF.

The rearrangement joins TRBV29-1 to TRBJ2-5; TCRdb outputs TRBD2, but without DNA this stays unchecked. This CDR3 region has 13 residues. From germline, CDR1 is SQVTM and CDR2 ANQGSEA. This CDR3 reads CSVELGLTETRYF.

The J gene is TRBJ2-5, the V gene TRBV4-1. From germline, CDR1 is MGHRA and CDR2 YSYEKL. The length of the CDR3 is 12 residues. CDR3 sequence reads: CASSQEGETQYF.

The chain has TRBV7-9 and TRBJ2-5; TCRdb's assignment of TRBD1 cannot be checked, as there is no DNA. Germline V CDR1 and CDR2: SEHNR, FQNEAQ (reference sequence). The CDR3 loop spans 14 amino acids. The CDR3 sequence is CASSRTGGGETQYF.

This sequence joins TRBV21-1 and TRBJ2-7; without DNA, the TCRdb call of TRBD2 cannot be checked. TRBV21-1 is listed as a pseudogene. The CDR3 sequence is 15 residues long. The CDR3 sequence is CASSKGGLVPYEQYF.

V is TRBV4-1 and J is TRBJ2-7; lacking DNA, the TRBD1 call made by TCRdb goes unchecked. In germline, CDR1 is MGHRA, CDR2 YSYEKL. This CDR3 comprises 15 residues. The chain's CDR3 is CASSQVTGSYYEQYF.

This chain connects TRBV28 to TRBJ2-7; with no DNA, the TCRdb D assignment of TRBD1 cannot be verified. The CDR3 sequence is 14 residues long. Germline CDR1 reads MDHEN; CDR2 reads SYDVKM. The CDR3: CASSLAYIRDEQYF.